This TCR beta chain was profiled in a study of response to subunit inactivated influenza vaccine. General observations from the study: Few new T cells, the authors suggested, are recruited by each seasonal influenza vaccination.

This clonotype came up a few times. As yet, its antigen is unknown. Trimming removed 3 bases from V and 3 bases from J, with 8 bases in between. This CDR3 has 13 residues. Each CDR3 protein gets one entry after TCRdb re-called the RT-PCR reads with MiXCR. The data contain around 470,000 distinct CDR3 sequences, around 7.9% of them singletons. The source material was PBMCs from blood, sampled less than 30 months after vaccination. The TCR originated in a man aged 45 to 70 who received an inactivated influenza vaccine. The rearrangement uses TRBV12-3 or TRBV12-4 and TRBJ1-1; D is unclear. CDR3 sequence: CASSFLSDTEAFF. The CDR3 DNA reads TGTGCCAGCAGTTTCCTGTCGGACACTGAAGCTTTCTTT.